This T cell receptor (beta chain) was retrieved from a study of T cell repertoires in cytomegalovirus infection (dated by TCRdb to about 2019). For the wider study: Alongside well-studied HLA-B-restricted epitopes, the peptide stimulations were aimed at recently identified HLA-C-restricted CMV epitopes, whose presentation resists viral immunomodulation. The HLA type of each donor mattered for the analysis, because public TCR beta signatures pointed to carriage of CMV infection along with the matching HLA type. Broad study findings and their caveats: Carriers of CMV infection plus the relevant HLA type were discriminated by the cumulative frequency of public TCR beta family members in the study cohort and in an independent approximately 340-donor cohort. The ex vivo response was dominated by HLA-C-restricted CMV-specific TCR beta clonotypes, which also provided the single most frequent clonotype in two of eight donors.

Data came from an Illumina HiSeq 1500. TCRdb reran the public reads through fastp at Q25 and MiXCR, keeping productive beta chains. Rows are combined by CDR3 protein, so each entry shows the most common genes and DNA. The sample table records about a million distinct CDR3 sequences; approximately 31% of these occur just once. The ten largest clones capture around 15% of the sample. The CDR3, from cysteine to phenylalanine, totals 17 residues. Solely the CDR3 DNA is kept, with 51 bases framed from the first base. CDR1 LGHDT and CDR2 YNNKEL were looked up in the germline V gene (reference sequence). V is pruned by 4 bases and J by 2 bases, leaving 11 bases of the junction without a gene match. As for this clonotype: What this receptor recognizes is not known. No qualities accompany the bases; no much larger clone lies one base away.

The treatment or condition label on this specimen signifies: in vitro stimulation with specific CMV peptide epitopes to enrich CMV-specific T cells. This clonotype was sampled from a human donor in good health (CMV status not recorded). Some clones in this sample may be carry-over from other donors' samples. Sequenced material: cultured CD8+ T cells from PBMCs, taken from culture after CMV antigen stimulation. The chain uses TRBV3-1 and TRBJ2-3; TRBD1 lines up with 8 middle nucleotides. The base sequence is TGTGCCAGCAGCCCAAAGTGGCAGGGGGCCCCCACAGATACGCAGTATTTT. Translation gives CASSPKWQGAPTDTQYF.